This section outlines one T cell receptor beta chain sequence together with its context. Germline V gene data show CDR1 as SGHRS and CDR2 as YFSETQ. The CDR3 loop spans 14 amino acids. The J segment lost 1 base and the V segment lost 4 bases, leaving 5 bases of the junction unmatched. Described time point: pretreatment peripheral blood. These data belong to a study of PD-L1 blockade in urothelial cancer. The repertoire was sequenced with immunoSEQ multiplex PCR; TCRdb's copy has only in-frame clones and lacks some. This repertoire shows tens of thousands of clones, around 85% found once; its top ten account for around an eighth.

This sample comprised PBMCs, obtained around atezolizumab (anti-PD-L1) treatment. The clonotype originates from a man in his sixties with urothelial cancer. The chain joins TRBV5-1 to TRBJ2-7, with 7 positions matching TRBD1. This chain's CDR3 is CASSLWTGSYEQYF. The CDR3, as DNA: TGCGCCAGCAGCCTATGGACAGGTTCCTACGAGCAGTACTTC.